These 13 T cell receptor beta chains originate from one sample sequenced in a study of blood T cell repertoires in COVID-19 (dated by TCRdb to 2020 to 2021). Receptor libraries were prepared by the immunoSEQ multiplex PCR assay. In its TCRdb copy, this immuneACCESS table keeps in-frame sequences only and misses some clones. Where compared with another copy, unresolved V genes explain less than half of these, and the others have no known cause. The table for this sample lists approximately 280,000 clones; around 86% of them were counted only once. The top ten constitute about 2.7% of the sample. Sample: PBMCs or T cells enriched from blood (not recorded which). The receptors were sampled from a woman aged 18 to 35 who had recovered from COVID-19.

The gene calls are TRBV5-1 and TRBJ1-2; 10 bases map to TRBD1. CDR3 length: 15 residues. V shed 0 bases and J 3 bases; nucleotides not matched to a gene: 2. Germline V gives CDR1 SGHRS, CDR2 YFSETQ. This CDR3 is CASSLVGQGDYGYTF. The CDR3 DNA follows: TGCGCCAGCAGCTTGGTTGGACAGGGGGACTATGGCTACACCTTC. Supplemented by reference TRBV5-1 and TRBJ1-2, the full variable domain reads KAGVTQTPRYLIKTRGQQVTLSCSPISGHRSVSWYQQTPGQGLQFLFEYFSETQRNKGNFPGRFSGRQFSNSRSEMNVSTLELGDSALYLCASSLVGQGDYGYTFGSGTRLTVV.

V and J are TRBV6-5 and TRBJ1-1, with a weak D call TRBD1 (6 bases). The CDR3 has 14 amino acids. Between the trimmed V and J ends, which lost 6 bases and 1 base, there was a span of 12 bases. Germline CDR1 and CDR2: MNHEY and SVGAGI. The CDR3 reads CASSVRGGNTEAFF. The CDR3, as DNA: TGTGCCAGCAGCGTTAGGGGGGGGAACACTGAAGCTTTCTTT.

The chain uses TRBV6-5 and TRBJ2-3; TRBD1 matches 7 bases. The germline V gene has CDR1 MNHEY and CDR2 SVGAGI. The CDR3 extends over 15 amino acids. Germline trimming cut 5 bases from V and 4 bases from J; bases unmatched to any gene: 9. The CDR3 region has the DNA TGTGCCAGCAGTAGGACAGGCAGGGGGTCAGATACGCAGTATTTT. As protein: CASSRTGRGSDTQYF.

V gene TRBV11-1 combines with J gene TRBJ2-1, with D tentatively TRBD1 (5 bases). From germline, CDR1 is SGHAT and CDR2 FQDESV (reference sequence). The CDR3 contains 12 residues. Trimming cost V 5 bases and J 16 bases, with 18 bases left between them. Here the CDR3 reads CASSPQVSPHFF. CDR3 in DNA: TGTGCCAGCAGCCCACAGGTTAGCCCCCATTTCTTC. Full variable domain (rest looked up from reference TRBV11-1 and TRBJ2-1): EAEVAQSPRYKITEKSQAVAFWCDPISGHATLYWYRQILGQGPELLVQFQDESVVDDSQLPKDRFSAERLKGVDSTLKIQPAELGDSAMYLCASSPQVSPHFFGPGTRLTVL.

CDR3 in DNA: TGTGCCAGCAGTTCCCGGGCAGGGGCCTCCTCTGGAAACACCATATATTTT. Protein: CASSSRAGASSGNTIYF. The V and J genes are TRBV27 and TRBJ1-3; possibly TRBD1 for D (6 bases). V shed 4 bases and J shed 0 bases, with 16 bases lying between them. This CDR3 is 17 amino acids long. In germline, CDR1 is MNHEY, CDR2 SMNVEV (reference sequence).

The rearrangement links TRBV29-1 to TRBJ1-2; 8 nucleotides align to TRBD1. The CDR3 is 14 residues long. Germline assignment: CDR1 SQVTM and CDR2 ANQGSEA. Trimming took 7 bases from V and 5 from J; bases not matched to a gene: 12. CDR3 region: CSATSTGEGYGYTF. The CDR3 DNA sequence: TGCAGCGCGACCTCGACAGGGGAGGGGTATGGCTACACCTTC.

The chain carries TRBV4-2 and TRBJ2-1; 9 bases match TRBD1. Germline assignment: CDR1 LGHNA and CDR2 YNFKEQ. J gave up 3 bases and V 1 base, and 1 base lay outside the gene matches. The CDR3 loop spans 15 amino acids. The CDR3 loop is CASSQAGQGYNEQFF. For the CDR3, the DNA is TGTGCCAGCAGCCAAGCGGGACAGGGCTACAATGAGCAGTTCTTC.

V usage is TRBV13 and J usage is TRBJ1-1; D not resolved. Germline CDR1 PRHDT, CDR2 FYEKMQ (reference sequence). Between the trimmed V and J ends, which lost 5 bases and 14 bases, there was a span of 30 bases. The CDR3 contains 16 residues. Here the CDR3 DNA reads TGTGCCAGCAGCCACACCCCCGCCGTGGAGGGAACCCGCCAATTCTTT. It encodes CASSHTPAVEGTRQFF. Complete variable domain (other parts from reference TRBV13 and TRBJ1-1): AAGVIQSPRHLIKEKRETATLKCYPIPRHDTVYWYQQGPGQDPQFLISFYEKMQSDKGSIPDRFSAQQFSDYHSELNMSSLELGDSALYFCASSHTPAVEGTRQFFGQGTRLTVV.

This chain joins TRBV9 and TRBJ2-1; 9 bases fit TRBD2. The ends lost 0 bases at V and 0 bases at J; junction bases unmatched: 7. The CDR3 covers 18 residues. Germline V gene data show CDR1 as SGDLS and CDR2 as YYNGEE. The CDR3 nucleotides are TGTGCCAGCAGCGTAGGACTTCTAGCGGGGCGCTCCTACAATGAGCAGTTCTTC. Its protein is CASSVGLLAGRSYNEQFF.

The chain has TRBV19 and TRBJ1-2, with TRBD1 identical over 7 bases. Germline V lookup: CDR1 LNHDA, CDR2 SQIVND (reference sequence). This CDR3 has 14 amino acids. With 4 bases clipped from V and 8 bases from J, the junction kept 10 bases outside the gene matches. CDR3 residues: CASSTQGTDGGYTF. DNA of the CDR3: TGTGCCAGTAGTACTCAAGGGACAGATGGAGGCTACACCTTC.

The chain recombines TRBV2 with TRBJ2-5; D is ambiguous. This CDR3 is 13 amino acids long. The germline V gene encodes CDR1 SNHLY and CDR2 FYNNEI. Trimming stripped 1 base from V and 5 bases from J, with 8 bases between. In DNA, the CDR3 is TGTGCCAGCAGTGAAGGCCTATGGGAGACCCAGTACTTC. It codes for CASSEGLWETQYF.

The V call is TRBV7-9, the J call TRBJ1-5; D is unclear. Trimming took 4 bases from V and 1 from J, leaving 14 bases between them. This CDR3 is built from 16 residues. Germline values: CDR1 SEHNR, CDR2 FQNEAQ (reference sequence). The chain's CDR3 is CASSSLGLSSNQPQHF. CDR3 in DNA: TGTGCCAGCAGCTCCCTCGGTTTATCGAGCAATCAGCCCCAGCATTTT.

This clone appeared a single time. The chain has TRBV5-4 and TRBJ2-7; TRBD2 aligns across 13 bases. Germline assignment: CDR1 SGHNT and CDR2 YYREEE (reference sequence). V shed 0 bases and J 12 bases; nucleotides not matched to a gene: 9. The CDR3 runs 15 residues. CDR3 residues: CASSLGGGLAGEWYF. The CDR3 DNA follows: TGTGCCAGCAGCTTGGGGGGCGGACTAGCGGGAGAATGGTACTTC.